Given below is one T cell receptor (beta chain) in context. The treatment denotes: oral pan-JAK inhibitor, 5-10 mg twice daily. The data were taken from a study of CD8+ T cells in alopecia areata. Trimming took 0 bases from V and 0 from J; bases not matched to a gene: 11. Per the germline V gene, CDR1 is SQVTM and CDR2 is ANQGSEA. The CDR3 loop spans 18 amino acids. cDNA reverse transcribed from extracted RNA served as the sequencing template. The table came from immunoSEQ multiplex PCR; TCRdb's copy has only in-frame clones and leaves some out. The sample lists fewer than 150,000 clones; 58% were seen once.

The source is a human donor with alopecia areata. The genes are TRBV29-1 and TRBJ1-2; 9 bases line up with TRBD1. This sample comprised CD8+ T cells sorted from blood, obtained at week 4, from a patient treated with tofacitinib. The CDR3 nucleotides read TGCAGCGTTGAAGATTCGGTCTTTGGGACAGGGACTAACTATGGCTACACCTTC. This encodes CSVEDSVFGTGTNYGYTF.